This T cell receptor (beta chain) was sequenced for a study of OX40 agonist ivuxolimab in advanced cancers. Overall study context: Treatment of patients was with ivuxolimab, an agonistic anti-OX40 (CD134) antibody.

V gave up 2 bases and J gave up 4 bases; unmatched junction bases: 2. CDR3 size: 14 residues. Germline values: CDR1 MNHEY, CDR2 SVGAGI. Data came from immunoSEQ multiplex PCR; TCRdb stores just in-frame clones and leaves some out. The data contain tens of thousands of clones, about 86% of them singletons. Broader study findings: CD4+ and CD8+ blood T cells expanded clonally by week 6 at 0.1 to 3.0 mg/kg. Among some nonresponders, normalized T-cell clonal expansion was also low.

On this clone: The antigen is undetermined.

The TCR originated in an adult with an advanced solid tumor such as melanoma, head and neck, liver or kidney cancer. The specimen comprised CD4+ or CD8+ T cells sorted from blood, sampled in a trial of the OX40 agonist ivuxolimab. The chain carries TRBV6-5 and TRBJ2-1; 7 bases match TRBD1. The CDR3 reads CASSYGRGYNEQFF. DNA of the CDR3: TGTGCCAGCAGTTACGGCAGGGGGTACAATGAGCAGTTCTTC.